This T cell receptor (beta chain) originates from a study of T cells after posttransplantation cyclophosphamide listed by TCRdb under 2016. Broadly, across the study: T cell repertoire reconstitution was tracked by TRB sequencing after myeloablative bone marrow transplantation in which posttransplantation cyclophosphamide was used as GVHD prophylaxis. Antigen receptor sequencing covered samples from some 35 PTCy-treated patients and some 15 of their related bone marrow donors. Because TRA and TRB clonality correlated tightly in about 9 samples, the subsequent TCR analyses were limited to TRB only. TRB sequencing was also done on up to about 3 additional blood samples from 2 to 5.2 years after transplant in 3 patients, and on pretransplant blood from 4 patients. Public TRB sequences were searched against a database of over 3,000 sequences associated with responses to pathogens, tumor antigens, self-antigens and alloantigens. Blood from every one of the approximately 37 PTCy patients who had 1-year posttransplant specimens underwent TRB sequencing.

Paper-wide results and their limitations: The TRB repertoires of T cells infiltrating skin or the GI tract showed only limited overlap with the TRB repertoires found in blood. Across about 40 patients, TRB clonality was highly associated with recipient CMV seropositivity and CMV reactivation, and PTCy diversity was similar to diversity in CNI/methotrexate controls. At 1-2 months, donor-recipient similarity was low but rose over the first year, and the later blood repertoires were often dominated by donor CD8+ memory clones.

CDR1 and CDR2, looked up from the germline V gene, are SGDLS and YYNGEE. Compared with germline, V lacks 3 bases and J lacks 8 bases; bases without a gene match: 6. Reading from cysteine to phenylalanine, the CDR3 counts 13 amino acids. Just CDR3 DNA is preserved here, 39 bases in frame from base 1. TRB sequencing was run on genomic DNA with either the immunoSEQ assay at survey resolution or the hsTCRB kit. The paper's data handling went like this. The immunoSEQ software handled the initial read processing, while the LymphoSeq R package was used for the repertoire analyses. Clonality was computed as 1 minus normalized Shannon entropy; Gini coefficient was also calculated for each TRB dataset. To infer phenotypes in unsorted samples, TRB sequences from sorted subsets of the recipient or donor were mapped onto the unsorted samples of the same recipient. This is the immuneACCESS table as TCRdb keeps it, with only in-frame sequences that have V and J called. A part of the clones is gone; compared with another copy, unresolved V genes explain less than half, and the rest is unexplained. From that table come the V and J calls and clone size; the DNA was used to work out D and trimming. This sample holds some 11,000 clones; just under 85% were observed only once. Approximately 15% of the sample rests with the top ten.

The table lists this clone with a count of one. Its antigen has not been determined. No much larger clonotype is one base removed from it; base qualities were not supplied. The treatment or condition label here, explained by the study, means: high-dose cyclophosphamide on days +3 and +4 as single-agent GVHD prophylaxis. For conditioning, the PTCy patients got busulfan and fludarabine, then a related or unrelated marrow graft, followed by cyclophosphamide on days +3 and +4. PTCy-treated patients came from a prospective multi-institutional clinical trial. Mononuclear cells from peripheral blood and bone marrow were separated by Ficoll-Hypaque density centrifugation and then cryopreserved.

The sequence is built from TRBV9 and TRBJ1-1; TRBD1 matches 8 bases in the middle. Sequencing used PBMCs, obtained roughly 62 months after allogeneic stem cell transplant with posttransplant cyclophosphamide. The clonotype comes from a female patient aged 45-60 years who received an allogeneic stem cell transplant from a related donor, was CMV-positive, and had no GVHD. Some T cells may have been brought in with the graft after a transplant. The nucleotide sequence is given as TGTGCCAGCAGCGGGGACAGGATCGGAGAAGCTTTCTTT. The encoded protein is CASSGDRIGEAFF.